This T cell receptor beta chain was identified in a study of early T cells in non-severe SARS-CoV-2 infection. Study in general: From unsorted whole blood, bulk RNA was sequenced, and the chains remained unpaired.

This clonotype was recorded a few times. An end of the junction differs from the germline gene, which may be a read error. Individual cDNA molecules were tagged with unique molecular identifiers. TCRdb called the 5' RACE reads again in MiXCR, with one record for every CDR3 protein. This sample carries approximately 37,000 distinct CDR3 sequences, approximately 7.2% of them seen once, and the ten largest clones take 12%. Per germline, CDR1 LGHDT and CDR2 YNNKEL (reference sequence). The CDR3 runs to 15 residues. Material: whole blood, obtained at baseline. The chain has TRBV3-1 and TRBJ1-6; 7 positions match TRBD1. The source of this sequence is an adult who was a healthcare worker with PCR-confirmed SARS-CoV-2 infection or an uninfected control (not recorded which). Written as DNA, the CDR3 is TGTGCCAGCAGCCAAAACCGGGACAGACCTTCATCCCTCCACTTT. Translated: CASSQNRDRPSSLHF.